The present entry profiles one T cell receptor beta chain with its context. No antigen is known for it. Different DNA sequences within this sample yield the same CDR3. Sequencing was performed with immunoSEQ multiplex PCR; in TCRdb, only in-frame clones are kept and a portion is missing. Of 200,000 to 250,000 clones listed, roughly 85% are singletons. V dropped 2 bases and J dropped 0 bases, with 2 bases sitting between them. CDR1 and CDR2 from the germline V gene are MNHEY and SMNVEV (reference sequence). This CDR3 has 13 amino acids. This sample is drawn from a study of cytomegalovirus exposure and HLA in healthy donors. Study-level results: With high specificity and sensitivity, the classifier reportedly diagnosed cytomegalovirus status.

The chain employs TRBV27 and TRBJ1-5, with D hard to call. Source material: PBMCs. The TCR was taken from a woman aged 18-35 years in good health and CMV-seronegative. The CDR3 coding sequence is TGTGCCAGCAGTTTAAGTAGCAATCAGCCCCAGCATTTT. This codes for CASSLSSNQPQHF.